This TCR beta chain comes out of a study of blood T cell repertoires in COVID-19. Source study methods: Estimation of nucleated cell counts relied on the amplification of reference gene primers. Some clones are missing from TCRdb's copy, which holds only in-frame ones; the method was immunoSEQ multiplex PCR. V and J calls and clone size come straight from that table; D and trimming were deduced from the DNA. Altogether about 42,000 clones are present, 89% being singletons, with the ten largest covering around 0.41%. Trimming left V 5 bases short and J 1 base short, with 18 bases between. In germline, CDR1 is SGHAT, CDR2 FQNNGV. CDR3 length equals 17 residues.

The sequencing sample was made of peripheral blood. The V call is TRBV11-2, the J call TRBJ1-3; D is possibly TRBD1 (6 bases). This TCR was sampled from a human donor in a cohort sampled during active COVID-19. The CDR3 DNA is TGTGCCAGCAGCCCTAAAGTAAGACAGGATTCTGGAAACACCATATATTTT. Protein product: CASSPKVRQDSGNTIYF.